These 8 T cell receptor beta chains came from one sample sequenced in a study of memory CD4+ T cells and cytomegalovirus serostatus. The sort gate was single viable CD3+CD4+CD8-CD45RO+ cells for memory CD4+ T cells. Sequencing was performed with immunoSEQ multiplex PCR; in TCRdb, only in-frame clones are kept and a portion is missing. The table lists 35,000 to 45,000 clones, about four fifths of them singletons. The sequenced sample consisted of memory CD4+ T cells from blood. All receptors come from an adult in good health and CMV-seronegative.

This chain joins TRBV7-3 and TRBJ2-1; 10 bases agree with TRBD1. V dropped 1 base and J dropped 6; count of bases not matched to a gene: 12. This CDR3 is 18 amino acids long. Germline V gene lookup returns CDR1 SGHTA and CDR2 FQGTGA. CDR3 residues: CASSLRGSGTGEGNEQFF. CDR3 nucleotide sequence: TGTGCCAGCAGCTTAAGGGGGAGCGGGACAGGGGAGGGCAATGAGCAGTTCTTC.

J is TRBJ1-1 and V is TRBV6-5; D gene ambiguous. The germline V and J ends were trimmed by 8 bases and 5 bases, with 18 bases remaining between them. In germline, CDR1 is MNHEY, CDR2 SVGAGI. The CDR3 runs to 14 residues. The CDR3: CASQSGVVKTEAFF. In DNA form, the CDR3 reads TGTGCCAGCCAGTCAGGTGTCGTAAAGACTGAAGCTTTCTTT.

The chain recombines TRBV19 with TRBJ2-1; no clear D gene. The CDR3 extends over 14 amino acids. The germline gives CDR1 LNHDA, CDR2 SQIVND (reference sequence). V was pared by 6 bases and J by 5 bases, with 14 bases between. The CDR3 protein is CASRVAGWDNEQFF. CDR3 bases: TGTGCCAGTAGAGTGGCTGGGTGGGACAATGAGCAGTTCTTC.

The chain has TRBV7-3 and TRBJ1-3, with D tentatively TRBD1 (6 bases). Per the germline V gene, CDR1 is SGHTA and CDR2 is FQGTGA. The CDR3 has 13 amino acids. Trimming removed 5 bases at V and 4 bases at J, with 9 bases between. CDR3 nucleotides: TGTGCCAGCAGCCGGGACATCGGAAACACCATATATTTT. Amino acids: CASSRDIGNTIYF. Filled out from reference TRBV7-3 and TRBJ1-3, the complete variable domain reads GAGVSQTPSNKVTEKGKYVELRCDPISGHTALYWYRQSLGQGPEFLIYFQGTGAADDSGLPNDRFFAVRPEGSVSTLKIQRTERGDSAVYLCASSRDIGNTIYFGEGSWLTVV.

The rearrangement links TRBV6-5 to TRBJ1-6; D remains unclear. V lost 5 bases to trimming and J lost 11 bases, with 19 bases between them. CDR1 is MNHEY, CDR2 SVGAGI, per germline. The CDR3 runs 15 residues. CDR3 sequence: CASSPTDDKLAPLHF. CDR3 nucleotide sequence: TGTGCCAGCAGTCCGACGGACGACAAGTTGGCACCCCTCCACTTT.

The chain joins TRBV5-1 to TRBJ1-3; 9 bases match TRBD1. V trimming: 3 bases; J trimming: 7 bases; junction bases outside the gene matches: 11. CDR1 is SGHRS and CDR2 is YFSETQ in the germline V gene. The CDR3 loop spans 16 amino acids. CDR3 bases: TGCGCCAGCAGCTCCGCCGAGACAGGGGGAAGGAACACCATATATTTT. Translating it yields CASSSAETGGRNTIYF.

The rearrangement uses TRBV9 and TRBJ1-2; TRBD1 agrees at 8 bases. CDR1 is SGDLS and CDR2 is YYNGEE in the germline V gene. The J segment lost 4 bases and the V segment lost 7 bases, leaving 12 bases of the junction unmatched. This CDR3 comprises 15 residues. CDR3 sequence (DNA): TGTGCCAGCTCCTCTCAGGGACAGGTGACCTATGGCTACACCTTC. This codes for CASSSQGQVTYGYTF.

The rearrangement joins TRBV6-1 to TRBJ2-7, with a possible D match to TRBD2 (6 bases). Trimming pared 6 bases from V and 2 bases from J, leaving 17 bases between. This CDR3 is built from 15 residues. Germline V CDR1 and CDR2: MNHNS, SASEGT. Written as DNA, the CDR3 is TGTGCCAGCAGGTCGTGGCGGGGTAACCCCTACGAGCAGTACTTC. It specifies CASRSWRGNPYEQYF.